What follows is one T cell receptor beta chain and its context. Its antigen remains unidentified. No much larger clone exists at a distance of one base, and base qualities are not known. This sample stems from a study of graft-versus-host responses after intestinal transplantation (dated by TCRdb to the early 2020s). Study-wide context: The transplants that recipients got were multivisceral, liver-intestinal, or isolated intestinal. Every recipient was given anti-thymocyte globulin induction, followed by approximately three years of maintenance tacrolimus and steroids. Bulk TCR-beta CDR3 sequencing was used to track graft-versus-host and host-versus-graft alloreactive T cell clones in the graft, circulation and bone marrow after intestinal transplantation. To identify alloreactive clones, pre-transplant mixed lymphocyte reaction products were sequenced and then compared with unstimulated pre-transplant donor and recipient T cells. A cohort of about 26 intestinal transplant recipients, including one retransplant, was enrolled, and 3 patients lacking pretransplant specimens were excluded. Donor T cell macrochimerism was defined as a peak of at least 4% donor T cells among recipient peripheral blood mononuclear cells. Instead of going to the commercial service, samples from a few later patients were sequenced in-house on an Illumina MiSeq and processed with MiXCR. Beyond this particular receptor, the publication reports: Early after transplant, declines in HvG clones were associated with peak levels of circulating GvH clones. The relatively low number and heterogeneity of intestinal transplant patients limited the conclusions. High GvH to HvG T cell clonal ratios were observed in the allografts of patients with donor T cell macrochimerism. GvH clones turned up in recipient bone marrow, with some appearing earlier in ileal mucosa or blood, a pattern consistent with an intestinal mucosal origin.

This specimen's time point label, interpreted: cells obtained before transplantation from donor or recipient. CD3+CD4+ and CD3+CD8+ populations were FACS-sorted from unstimulated pre-transplant donor and recipient cells taken from spleen or lymph nodes. The method was the immunoSEQ multiplex PCR assay. For most patients, genomic DNA was isolated with the Qiagen DNeasy Blood and Tissue Kit and shipped frozen to Adaptive Biotechnologies for TCR sequencing. For most patients, high-throughput TCR-beta CDR3 sequencing of genomic DNA was performed by Adaptive Biotechnologies. The study's processing was this. Adaptive's ImmunoSEQ software was the source of the TCR sequencing data for 18 patients, while a few other patients were processed with MiXCR and VDJtools. CD4 versus CD8 sorting errors were corrected by removing sequences found in both subsets at a frequency ratio below 5:1. Because the origin of CDR3 nucleotide sequences shared between donor and recipient could not be assigned, those sequences were removed. At least 2-fold expansion over unstimulated cells and a minimum CFSE-low frequency of 0.002% (template counts) or 0.001% (read counts) were required for clones to be classified as alloreactive. Clones detected in sequenced pre-transplant spleen, lymph node, or MLR CFSE-low populations of the donor or recipient were defined as mappable. Cumulative frequency of alloreactive clones was calculated as a percentage of all sequences weighted by copy number. The source is immuneACCESS, and TCRdb retained only in-frame sequences with V and J called. Part of the clones is not carried over; for the studies checked, unresolved V genes explain less than half of this, and the remainder is unexplained. The V and J calls and clone size were taken over from that table, and D and trimming were inferred from the DNA. The sample has about 89,000 clones on record, approximately 94% of them singletons. The top ten constitute more than 1.5% of the sample.

The input for sequencing was unstimulated CD8+ T cells sorted from spleen or lymph node cells, taken before intestinal transplant. The source of this sequence is a human donor who received an intestinal transplant.

For the CDR3, the sequence is CATSSRTGDFVYGYTF. The nucleotide sequence is given as TGTGCCACCAGCTCACGGACAGGGGACTTCGTTTATGGCTACACCTTC. The chain uses TRBV15 and TRBJ1-2; 9 middle bases align to TRBD1. From V the trimming removes 5 bases and from J it removes 5 bases, while the gene matches leave 12 bases of the junction unaccounted for. From the germline V gene (reference sequence), CDR1 is LNHNV and CDR2 is YYDKDF. The CDR3 holds 16 amino acids from the cysteine to the phenylalanine. Just CDR3 DNA is preserved here, 48 bases in frame from base 1.